Given below is one TCR beta chain in context. Other nucleotide sequences in the sample specify the same CDR3. The record originates from a study of siplizumab effects on memory and regulatory T cells. The CDR3 is 15 residues long. Germline CDR1 reads MNHEY; CDR2 reads SMNVEV (reference sequence). Unmatched junction bases numbered 10, after V lost 5 bases and J lost 6 bases. Profiling relied on immunoSEQ multiplex PCR, and the TCRdb table lists in-frame clones only, not all of them. The sample lists 50,000 to 55,000 clones; approximately 93% were seen once. The sequencing sample was made of CD8+ T cells sorted from blood. The source of this sequence is a human donor in good health. The genes are TRBV27 and TRBJ2-1; 7 bases are a match to TRBD2. Here the CDR3 DNA reads TGTGCCAGCAGTGATGGCGGGAGTGCGGGCAATGAGCAGTTCTTC. Translation: CASSDGGSAGNEQFF.